The rows below give T cell receptor beta chains drawn from one sample of a study of T cells in localized non-small cell lung cancer. TCRdb's table, derived via immunoSEQ multiplex PCR, lists solely in-frame clones and lacks some. The sample records roughly 9,900 clones, less than 60% being singletons. The source was lymph node tissue, collected before any cancer treatment. The receptors come from a woman aged 35-70 years with stage II squamous cell lung carcinoma. CDR3s include the opening cysteine and the closing phenylalanine or tryptophan. Each record gives: J gene, V gene, D gene, CDR3 protein. D genes are given only for firm matches.

J gene: TRBJ2-1; V gene: TRBV10-3; D gene: -; CDR3 protein: CASRERGQIYNEQFF
J gene: TRBJ2-7; V gene: TRBV29-1; D gene: -; CDR3 protein: CSVAVLPYEQYF
J gene: TRBJ2-7; V gene: TRBV6-8; D gene: TRBD2; CDR3 protein: CASSPLAGKGEQYF
J gene: TRBJ2-5; V gene: TRBV5-1; D gene: -; CDR3 protein: CASSLTATRQETQYF
J gene: TRBJ1-1; V gene: TRBV29-1; D gene: TRBD1; CDR3 protein: CSVATGGTEAFF
J gene: TRBJ2-2; V gene: TRBV5-1; D gene: -; CDR3 protein: CASSVAITGSLRNTGELFF
J gene: TRBJ1-1; V gene: TRBV6-8; D gene: TRBD1; CDR3 protein: CAARLTGRNTEAFF
J gene: TRBJ1-1; V gene: TRBV9; D gene: -; CDR3 protein: CASSVDLDTYNTEAFF
J gene: TRBJ1-4; V gene: TRBV15; D gene: -; CDR3 protein: CATSREQIFNEKLFF
J gene: TRBJ2-7; V gene: TRBV11-3; D gene: -; CDR3 protein: CASSQVGPGDGGAYEQYF
J gene: TRBJ2-7; V gene: TRBV29-1; D gene: TRBD2; CDR3 protein: CSALTSPSSYEQYF
J gene: TRBJ2-3; V gene: TRBV11-3; D gene: -; CDR3 protein: CASSQSGFGIRTDTQYF
J gene: TRBJ1-1; V gene: TRBV18; D gene: -; CDR3 protein: CASSVLNTEAFF
J gene: TRBJ1-2; V gene: TRBV28; D gene: -; CDR3 protein: CASSLEGGSYGYTF
J gene: TRBJ2-5; V gene: TRBV11-3; D gene: -; CDR3 protein: CASSLIGNVFETQYF
J gene: TRBJ1-2; V gene: TRBV19; D gene: -; CDR3 protein: CASRTVRSYGYTF
J gene: TRBJ2-1; V gene: TRBV19; D gene: -; CDR3 protein: CASRYRNNEQFF
J gene: TRBJ2-1; V gene: TRBV11-3; D gene: TRBD1; CDR3 protein: CASSPWDSVDEQFF
J gene: TRBJ1-2; V gene: TRBV14; D gene: TRBD1; CDR3 protein: CASSYSTGGRIVGGYTF
J gene: TRBJ1-5; V gene: TRBV19; D gene: -; CDR3 protein: CASSIRLFNQPQHF
J gene: TRBJ1-5; V gene: TRBV6-8; D gene: -; CDR3 protein: CASNAGASNQPQHF
J gene: TRBJ1-2; V gene: TRBV6-8; D gene: -; CDR3 protein: CASSYPTGGGFGYTF
J gene: TRBJ1-5; V gene: TRBV23-1; D gene: -; CDR3 protein: CASSQSGDGTPSNQPQHF
J gene: TRBJ2-3; V gene: TRBV7-6; D gene: -; CDR3 protein: CASSPGLGTDTQYF
J gene: TRBJ1-1; V gene: TRBV19; D gene: -; CDR3 protein: CASIKGRGLNTEAFF
J gene: TRBJ1-3; V gene: TRBV5-1; D gene: TRBD1; CDR3 protein: CASSSRQGPGNTIYF
J gene: TRBJ2-7; V gene: TRBV19; D gene: -; CDR3 protein: CASSNQAGLAYEQYF
J gene: TRBJ1-5; V gene: TRBV9; D gene: -; CDR3 protein: CASSTRPAPPNQPQHF
J gene: TRBJ1-3; V gene: TRBV9; D gene: -; CDR3 protein: CASTSSGNTIYF
J gene: TRBJ2-3; V gene: TRBV25-1; D gene: -; CDR3 protein: CASSEFRTTSTDTQYF
J gene: TRBJ2-3; V gene: TRBV18; D gene: -; CDR3 protein: CASSQNRPADTQYF
J gene: TRBJ1-2; V gene: TRBV5-1; D gene: TRBD1; CDR3 protein: CASSLTGGPYGYTF
J gene: TRBJ1-1; V gene: TRBV19; D gene: -; CDR3 protein: CASSKARNTKAFF
J gene: TRBJ2-1; V gene: TRBV2; D gene: -; CDR3 protein: CASKVVDLSSYNEQFF
J gene: TRBJ2-1; V gene: TRBV5-1; D gene: TRBD2; CDR3 protein: CASSPSGVDGGAYNEQFF
J gene: TRBJ1-1; V gene: TRBV30; D gene: -; CDR3 protein: CAWSWGRDTEAFF
J gene: TRBJ2-7; V gene: TRBV7-6; D gene: -; CDR3 protein: CASSEAQQGWGEQYF
J gene: TRBJ1-6; V gene: TRBV6-8; D gene: -; CDR3 protein: CASSYSRQSSYNSPLHF
J gene: TRBJ1-5; V gene: TRBV15; D gene: TRBD1; CDR3 protein: CATSSGQGDRPQHF
J gene: TRBJ1-3; V gene: TRBV18; D gene: -; CDR3 protein: CASSPPGGTGNTIYF
J gene: TRBJ2-7; V gene: TRBV15; D gene: -; CDR3 protein: CATSPGGGAYEQYF
J gene: TRBJ2-7; V gene: TRBV2; D gene: -; CDR3 protein: CASLGGLSYEQYF
J gene: TRBJ2-1; V gene: TRBV6-8; D gene: -; CDR3 protein: CAIRGIAGRGNEQFF
J gene: TRBJ1-4; V gene: TRBV5-1; D gene: TRBD1; CDR3 protein: CASSLGVGQEAKLFF
J gene: TRBJ2-7; V gene: TRBV6-8; D gene: -; CDR3 protein: CASSPRVSYEQYF
J gene: TRBJ1-5; V gene: TRBV1; D gene: -; CDR3 protein: CASRGTFLSNQPQHF
J gene: TRBJ2-5; V gene: TRBV6-8; D gene: TRBD1; CDR3 protein: CASSDARDRESRETQYF
J gene: TRBJ2-1; V gene: TRBV6-7; D gene: TRBD1; CDR3 protein: CASSHLDRVGEQFF
J gene: TRBJ2-3; V gene: TRBV28; D gene: TRBD1; CDR3 protein: CASGGQGTITDTQYF